There are a few counts of the clone carrying this T cell receptor beta chain. Antigen: not known. The data belong to a study of blood T cells in healthy people across ages. The study, taken as a whole, reports: It was found that TCR beta diversity correlated strongly with the percentage of naive T cells.

This CDR3 is 15 amino acids long. Trimming pared 2 bases from V and 0 bases from J, leaving 11 bases between. Germline values: CDR1 SEHNR, CDR2 FQNEAQ (reference sequence). Primers used in a second PCR of about 7 to 11 cycles were a sample-barcoded 5' primer and a J-beta primer mix. TCRdb processed the 5' RACE reads anew with MiXCR; each CDR3 protein has one entry. Of around 750,000 distinct CDR3 sequences in the sample, about 55% were seen once. The sample comprised blood. The chain is built from TRBV7-9 and TRBJ2-7; tentative D call: TRBD1 (5 bases). This TCR was sampled from an elderly man in good health. This CDR3 reads CASSLRQLNSYEQYF. The CDR3 nucleotides are TGTGCCAGCAGCTTAAGACAGCTGAACTCCTACGAGCAGTACTTC.